This T cell receptor beta chain emerged from a study of early T cells in non-severe SARS-CoV-2 infection. Whole-study context: Bulk RNA from unsorted whole blood was sequenced; chains were unpaired.

At least ten counts were recorded for this clonotype. No antigen is known for it. Unique molecular identifiers (one per individual cDNA molecule) were attached. A single record per CDR3 protein comes from TCRdb applying MiXCR to the 5' RACE reads. The table includes some 42,000 distinct CDR3 sequences, around 6.3% detected once. Germline lookup yields CDR1 KGHSH and CDR2 LQKENI. This CDR3 comprises 16 residues. V was shortened by 1 base and J by 1 base, with 14 bases between the two germline ends. Study-wide results and caveats: VDJdb-based matching was biased toward anti-spike CD8 responses and missed private and CD4 specificities.

The TCR originated in an adult who was a healthcare worker with PCR-confirmed SARS-CoV-2 infection or an uninfected control (not recorded which). The sample consisted of whole blood, taken at baseline. The chain uses TRBV18 and TRBJ2-7; D possibly corresponds to TRBD1 (6 bases). CDR3 nucleotide sequence: TGTGCCAGCTCACCACTTCGACAGGAAGGATCCTACGAGCAGTACTTC. Translating it yields CASSPLRQEGSYEQYF.